A few counts support the clone carrying this T cell receptor (beta chain). The antigen is undetermined. These data belong to a study of early T cells in non-severe SARS-CoV-2 infection. The wider study: Chains were unpaired, as sequencing was done on bulk RNA from unsorted whole blood.

Researchers attached unique molecular identifiers to individual cDNA molecules. MiXCR was run by TCRdb on the 5' RACE reads, yielding one entry per CDR3 protein. The repertoire consists of about 59,000 distinct CDR3 sequences, with less than 15% occurring once and the leading ten covering about 9.3%. Broader study findings: CD4 and private specificities were missed by VDJdb matching, which favored anti-spike CD8 responses.

Deletions cut 4 bases from V and 0 bases from J, with 9 bases between. CDR1 is LNHDA and CDR2 is SQIVND in the germline V gene (reference sequence). The CDR3 consists of 14 residues. The TCR comes from an adult who was a healthcare worker with PCR-confirmed SARS-CoV-2 infection or an uninfected control (not recorded which). The specimen was whole blood, collected at baseline. J is TRBJ1-1 and V is TRBV19; D perhaps matches TRBD1 (5 bases). The CDR3 is CASSTQGMNTEAFF. The CDR3 DNA is TGTGCCAGTAGTACCCAGGGTATGAACACTGAAGCTTTCTTT.